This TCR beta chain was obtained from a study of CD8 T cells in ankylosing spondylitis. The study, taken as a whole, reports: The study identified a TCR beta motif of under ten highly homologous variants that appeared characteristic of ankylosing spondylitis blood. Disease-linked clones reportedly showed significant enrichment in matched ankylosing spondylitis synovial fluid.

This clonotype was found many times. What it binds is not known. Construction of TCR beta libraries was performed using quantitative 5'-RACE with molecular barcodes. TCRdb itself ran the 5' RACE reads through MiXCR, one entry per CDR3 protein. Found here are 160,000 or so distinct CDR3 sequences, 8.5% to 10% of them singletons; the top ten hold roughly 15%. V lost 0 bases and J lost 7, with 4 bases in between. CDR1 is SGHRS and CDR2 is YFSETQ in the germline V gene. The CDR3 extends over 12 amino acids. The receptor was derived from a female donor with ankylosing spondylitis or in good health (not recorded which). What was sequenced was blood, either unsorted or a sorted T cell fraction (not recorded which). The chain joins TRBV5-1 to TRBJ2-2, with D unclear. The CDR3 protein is CASSLGGGELFF. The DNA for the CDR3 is TGCGCCAGCAGCTTGGGTGGCGGGGAGCTGTTTTTT.